This TCR beta chain was recovered during a study of T cells after yellow fever vaccination. The study, taken as a whole, reports: Among all clonotypes, a small share was observed in both CD4 and CD8 compartments.

Looked up from germline, CDR1 is SGDLS and CDR2 is YYNGEE. The CDR3 consists of 15 residues. V lost 0 bases to trimming and J lost 2 bases; unmatched junction nucleotides: 4. On this clonotype itself: Its antigen is undetermined.

MiXCR, run by TCRdb on the 5' RACE reads, gives a single entry per CDR3 protein. The sample contains around 350,000 distinct CDR3 sequences, around 10% of which appear only once. The sequencing here drew on PBMCs, taken on the day of the first yellow fever vaccination. The TCR was taken from a man aged 18 to 29 who received the YFV17D yellow fever vaccine. The rearrangement uses TRBV9 and TRBJ1-2, with TRBD1 matching over 7 bases. The CDR3 DNA follows: TGTGCCAGCAGCGTAGGCGACAGGGACAACTATGGCTACACCTTC. This gives the protein CASSVGDRDNYGYTF.